A single count supports the clone carrying this T cell receptor beta chain. What it binds is unknown. This specimen comes from a study of T cell responses to AZD1222 COVID-19 vaccine. General study findings and limits: Donor demographics were predominantly white British with a female majority; clonal diversity may be underestimated.

V was clipped by 5 bases and J by 4 bases; unmatched bases: 4. The V gene's germline CDR1 is SGHAT and CDR2 FQDESV (reference sequence). The CDR3 totals 15 residues. Clones were sequenced by immunoSEQ multiplex PCR, and TCRdb holds only the in-frame ones, with some missing. The sample includes 95,000 to 150,000 clones, 85% to 95% of them seen just once. The sequenced sample was peripheral blood, obtained 28 days after the second AZD1222 dose. The rearrangement uses TRBV11-1 and TRBJ2-7; 14 nucleotides match TRBD2. The sequence was obtained from an adult who received the AZD1222 COVID-19 vaccine. The CDR3 region has the DNA TGTGCCAGCAGCCCGGGACTAGCGGGAGAATACGAGCAGTACTTC. As protein: CASSPGLAGEYEQYF.